This T cell receptor beta chain was found in a study of CD8 T cells in ankylosing spondylitis. The study's findings and limits: As for the disease-linked clones, they showed a CD8+ phenotype and occurred at relatively low frequencies in peripheral blood. Clones tied to disease were said to be significantly enriched in matched ankylosing spondylitis synovial fluid. Existing reports had already noted some motif variants in reactive arthritis synovial fluid and blood. Fewer than ten highly homologous variants made up a TCR beta motif that seemed to typify ankylosing spondylitis blood.

Germline V CDR1 and CDR2: ENHRY, SYGVKD. This CDR3 is 14 amino acids long. V lost 6 bases and J lost 0, with 11 bases in between. Molecular-barcoded quantitative 5'-RACE produced these TCR beta libraries. A single record per CDR3 protein comes from TCRdb applying MiXCR to the 5' RACE reads. Counted here are hundreds of thousands of distinct CDR3 sequences, more than 9.5% occurring once; the ten biggest clones make up under 7.5%. This clonotype showed up just a few times. What it binds is not known. The chain links TRBV10-3 to TRBJ1-1; D unresolved. Sequences were obtained from blood, either unsorted or a sorted T cell fraction (not recorded which). The clonotype was recovered from a male donor with ankylosing spondylitis. CDR3 amino acids: CAISPGSVNTEAFF. The DNA of the CDR3 is TGTGCCATCAGCCCCGGATCCGTGAACACTGAAGCTTTCTTT.